This T cell receptor beta chain was identified during a study of blood T cells in healthy people across ages. The CDR3 has 14 amino acids. CDR1 is MRHNA and CDR2 is SNTAGT in the germline V gene. The ends lost 10 bases at V and 2 bases at J; junction bases unmatched: 5. General study findings and limits: Expanded clonotype changes were possibly confounded by unknown donor CMV status. There were more naive CD4+ cells and higher diversity in long-lived donors than in aged donors.

Researchers isolated at least 6 million PBMCs per sample. Primed by a sample-barcoded 5' primer and a J-beta primer mix, a second PCR proceeded for 7 to 11 cycles. A template-switch adaptor that had 12 random nucleotides put a tag on each cDNA molecule. TCRdb reprocessed the 5' RACE reads via MiXCR and lists one record per CDR3 protein. The sample lists 1.5 million to 2 million distinct CDR3 sequences, around 42% occurring once. Comments on this clonotype: Its antigen remains unidentified.

Sequencing was done on a sample of blood. The receptor was isolated from a human donor in good health. This sequence joins TRBV6-4 and TRBJ2-2, with 9 nucleotides matching TRBD1. In DNA form, the CDR3 reads TGTGCCATTCCGGGACAGGGTAACACCGGGGAGCTGTTTTTT. Residues: CAIPGQGNTGELFF.